What follows is one T cell receptor beta chain and its context. Antigen specificity is unknown. Treatment here: oral pan-JAK inhibitor, 5-10 mg twice daily. This entry comes from a study of CD8+ T cells in alopecia areata. Study as a whole: Oral tofacitinib, 5 to 10 mg twice daily, was given in an open-label trial.

Once RNA had been extracted, it was reverse transcribed into cDNA to act as the sequencing template. Method: immunoSEQ multiplex PCR; TCRdb's copy keeps in-frame clones and lacks some. Here the sample spans around 200,000 clones, about three fifths being singletons. Study outcomes and limitations: Relative to mice, TCR sharing across patients was less clear, a difference possibly HLA-related.

The germline V gene encodes CDR1 SGHVS and CDR2 FQNEAQ. The V and J ends lost 6 bases and 0 bases respectively, with 15 bases between them. This CDR3 region has 16 residues. The sequence derives from a human donor with alopecia areata. This rearrangement joins TRBV7-8 to TRBJ2-1; D unclear. The specimen comprised CD4+ T cells sorted from blood, sampled at week 4, from a patient treated with tofacitinib. This chain's CDR3 is CASSPMRSLSYNEQFF. The DNA of the CDR3 is TGTGCCAGCAGTCCCATGCGCAGCCTCTCCTACAATGAGCAGTTCTTC.